The rows below give T cell receptor beta chains drawn from one sample of a study of T-cell memory formation after mild COVID-19. TCRdb independently ran MiXCR on the 5' RACE reads; one entry per CDR3 protein. The data contain about 470,000 distinct CDR3 sequences, around a quarter of them singletons. The sequencing input was PBMCs or a T cell subset sorted from them (not recorded which). The source is an adult woman who had mild COVID-19 (a few samples of this study predate the infection). Cell type and time point are not known. Each CDR3 is given with its conserved first and last residue. Each record gives: V gene, J gene, CDR3 length, clone size, D gene, CDR3 protein, CDR3 DNA. The D gene is left open where the match is weak. Clone size appears in some rows only: once, few, many, or a class for an expanded clone.

v_gene: TRBV27
j_gene: TRBJ2-7
len: 15
abundance: .
d_gene: TRBD2
CDR3aa: CASSDTSGRSYEQYF
CDR3nt: TGTGCCAGCAGTGACACTAGCGGGAGATCCTACGAGCAGTACTTC

v_gene: TRBV20-1
j_gene: TRBJ2-7
len: 15
abundance: .
d_gene: TRBD2
CDR3aa: CSARAERGVIYEQYF
CDR3nt: TGCAGTGCTAGAGCGGAGCGGGGGGTTATCTACGAGCAGTACTTC

v_gene: TRBV7-6
j_gene: TRBJ1-3
len: 17
abundance: few
d_gene: .
CDR3aa: CASGREGGLKSGNTIYF
CDR3nt: TGTGCCAGCGGGCGGGAAGGGGGACTGAAATCTGGAAACACCATATATTTT

v_gene: TRBV5-5
j_gene: TRBJ1-5
len: 15
abundance: .
d_gene: .
CDR3aa: CASSTDPNSNQPQHF
CDR3nt: TGTGCCAGCAGCACCGACCCCAATAGCAATCAGCCCCAGCATTTT

v_gene: TRBV5-8
j_gene: TRBJ2-7
len: 13
abundance: .
d_gene: .
CDR3aa: CASSLELGGEQYF
CDR3nt: TGTGCCAGCAGCTTGGAGCTCGGGGGCGAGCAGTACTTC

v_gene: TRBV7-8
j_gene: TRBJ2-5
len: 14
abundance: .
d_gene: .
CDR3aa: CASSLELSLGTQYF
CDR3nt: TGTGCCAGCAGCTTAGAATTGTCCCTAGGGACCCAGTACTTC

v_gene: TRBV21-1
j_gene: TRBJ2-3
len: 15
abundance: few
d_gene: .
CDR3aa: CASSKRCRGQDTQYF
CDR3nt: TGTGCCAGCAGCAAACGGTGCAGGGGGCAAGATACGCAGTATTTT

v_gene: TRBV7-2
j_gene: TRBJ1-5
len: 17
abundance: .
d_gene: TRBD1
CDR3aa: CASSYPRGTGGNQPQHF
CDR3nt: TGTGCCAGCAGCTACCCTCGAGGGACAGGGGGTAATCAGCCCCAGCATTTT

v_gene: TRBV7-6
j_gene: TRBJ2-5
len: 14
abundance: .
d_gene: .
CDR3aa: CASSGRGSQETQYF
CDR3nt: TGTGCCAGCAGCGGTAGAGGTAGTCAAGAGACCCAGTACTTC

v_gene: TRBV24-1
j_gene: TRBJ1-2
len: 14
abundance: few
d_gene: .
CDR3aa: CATSDFGRAYGYTF
CDR3nt: TGTGCCACCAGTGATTTTGGCAGGGCCTATGGCTACACCTTC

v_gene: TRBV3-1
j_gene: TRBJ2-7
len: 13
abundance: few
d_gene: .
CDR3aa: CASSQLGGYEQYF
CDR3nt: TGTGCCAGCAGCCAGCTGGGCGGCTACGAGCAGTACTTC

v_gene: TRBV9
j_gene: TRBJ2-5
len: 18
abundance: few
d_gene: TRBD1
CDR3aa: CASSVRWPGTGDQETQYF
CDR3nt: TGTGCCAGCAGCGTGCGATGGCCGGGGACAGGGGACCAAGAGACCCAGTACTTC

v_gene: TRBV4-1
j_gene: TRBJ2-7
len: 15
abundance: few
d_gene: TRBD1
CDR3aa: CASSLGQGARYEQYF
CDR3nt: TGCGCCAGCAGCCTGGGGCAGGGGGCTCGCTACGAGCAGTACTTC

v_gene: TRBV29-1
j_gene: TRBJ2-7
len: 13
abundance: few
d_gene: .
CDR3aa: CSVEYPTTYEQYF
CDR3nt: TGCAGCGTTGAGTACCCCACGACTTACGAGCAGTACTTC

v_gene: TRBV29-1
j_gene: TRBJ2-7
len: 11
abundance: .
d_gene: .
CDR3aa: CSVLASYEQYF
CDR3nt: TGCAGCGTCCTAGCGTCCTACGAGCAGTACTTC

v_gene: TRBV6-2/TRBV6-3
j_gene: TRBJ1-2
len: 15
abundance: .
d_gene: TRBD1
CDR3aa: CASSTEGGAGYGYTF
CDR3nt: TGTGCCAGCAGCACCGAAGGGGGCGCGGGCTATGGCTACACCTTC

v_gene: TRBV3-1
j_gene: TRBJ1-1
len: 14
abundance: many
d_gene: .
CDR3aa: CASSLRGRNTEAFF
CDR3nt: TGTGCCAGCAGCTTGCGGGGACGGAACACTGAAGCTTTCTTT

v_gene: TRBV20-1
j_gene: TRBJ2-3
len: 15
abundance: .
d_gene: .
CDR3aa: CSGGSGVLSTDTQYF
CDR3nt: TGCAGTGGTGGTTCGGGGGTCCTCAGCACAGATACGCAGTATTTT